Listed below are T cell receptor beta chains from one sample, sequenced in a study of blood T cell repertoires in COVID-19. TCRdb keeps only in-frame clones here, not all; method: immunoSEQ multiplex PCR. The sample shows about 400,000 clones, roughly 90% of them seen only once. Sequencing was carried out using peripheral blood. The receptor set was obtained from a man aged 40-55 years with acute or convalescent COVID-19. The CDR3 runs from the conserved cysteine through the conserved F or W. D genes are given only for firm matches. The size entry is marked missing in some rows and otherwise reads once, few, many or a size class.

v_call,clone_size,j_call,d_call,cdr3_aa,cdr3_nt
TRBV28,few,TRBJ1-4,NA,CASRPGLVGEKLFF,TGTGCCAGCAGGCCAGGGTTGGTCGGTGAAAAACTGTTTTTT
TRBV9,NA,TRBJ2-3,TRBD2,CASSVGTSGGDTQYF,TGTGCCAGCAGCGTAGGGACTAGCGGGGGGGATACGCAGTATTTT
TRBV11-2,few,TRBJ1-4,TRBD1,CASSRTGTGGEKLFF,TGTGCCAGCAGCCGCACCGGGACAGGGGGCGAAAAACTGTTTTTT
TRBV7-2,NA,TRBJ1-3,TRBD1,CASSLRGTGYGNTIYF,TGTGCCAGCAGCCTTCGCGGGACAGGGTATGGAAACACCATATATTTT
TRBV7-9,NA,TRBJ1-4,TRBD1,CASSFSGQANEKLFF,TGTGCCAGCAGCTTTTCGGGACAGGCTAATGAAAAACTGTTTTTT
TRBV5-1,NA,TRBJ2-7,NA,CASSPWGREQYF,TGCGCCAGCAGCCCCTGGGGGAGGGAGCAGTACTTC
TRBV4-1,NA,TRBJ2-5,TRBD1,CASSRLGQGRETQYF,TGCGCCAGCAGCCGCCTAGGACAGGGGAGGGAGACCCAGTACTTC
TRBV27,once,TRBJ2-1,NA,CASKKAMVRDFHNEQFF,TGTGCCAGCAAGAAGGCTATGGTTCGGGACTTCCACAATGAGCAGTTCTTC
TRBV9,many,TRBJ2-2,TRBD2,CASSVGRGGHTGELFF,TGTGCCAGCAGCGTAGGCCGCGGGGGTCACACCGGGGAGCTGTTTTTT
TRBV27,NA,TRBJ2-3,TRBD2,CASSSWGGTGTDTQYF,TGTGCCAGCAGTTCATGGGGGGGAACGGGCACAGATACGCAGTATTTT
TRBV27,NA,TRBJ1-1,TRBD1,CASSPGQGVQAEAFF,TGTGCCAGCAGCCCAGGACAGGGGGTTCAGGCTGAAGCTTTCTTT
TRBV7-9,NA,TRBJ1-1,NA,CATTGDSNTEAFF,TGTGCCACCACGGGAGACAGCAACACTGAAGCTTTCTTT
TRBV29-1,NA,TRBJ1-5,TRBD1,CSAQQGANQPQHF,TGCAGCGCACAACAGGGGGCGAACCAGCCCCAGCATTTT
TRBV7-9,NA,TRBJ1-4,NA,CASSLRASATNEKLFF,TGTGCCAGCAGCTTAAGAGCTTCTGCAACTAATGAAAAACTGTTTTTT
TRBV7-9,NA,TRBJ2-7,TRBD1,CASSSDRGYEQYF,TGTGCCAGCAGCTCGGACAGGGGATACGAGCAGTACTTC
TRBV27,NA,TRBJ2-7,TRBD2,CASSFKAGGPHEQYF,TGTGCCAGCAGTTTTAAAGCGGGAGGGCCCCACGAGCAGTACTTC
TRBV19,NA,TRBJ1-5,NA,CASSIDFRGSHQPQHF,TGTGCCAGTAGTATAGATTTCAGGGGATCTCATCAGCCCCAGCATTTT
TRBV9,NA,TRBJ2-1,NA,CASSGQGSYNEQFF,TGTGCCAGCAGCGGTCAGGGTTCCTACAATGAGCAGTTCTTC
TRBV11-2,NA,TRBJ1-2,TRBD1,CASHRGRGYGYTF,TGTGCCAGCCACAGGGGGCGTGGGTATGGCTACACCTTC
TRBV6-2/TRBV6-3,NA,TRBJ2-1,TRBD2,CASSPRPRGAAYNEQFF,TGTGCCAGCAGCCCGAGGCCGCGGGGGGCAGCCTACAATGAGCAGTTCTTC
TRBV4-2,NA,TRBJ2-5,NA,CASSQEGSSASQETQYF,TGTGCCAGCAGCCAAGAAGGATCATCTGCTAGCCAAGAGACCCAGTACTTC
TRBV27,NA,TRBJ1-2,TRBD1,CASSRRDRDIYGYTF,TGTGCCAGCAGTCGCCGGGACAGGGACATCTATGGCTACACCTTC
TRBV13,NA,TRBJ2-7,NA,CASSVQGGPYEQYF,TGTGCCAGCAGCGTCCAGGGGGGTCCCTACGAGCAGTACTTC
TRBV2,NA,TRBJ2-1,NA,CASSPRRALSVYNEQFF,TGTGCCAGCAGCCCTCGGAGGGCGCTTTCGGTATACAATGAGCAGTTCTTC
TRBV6-6,NA,TRBJ1-5,NA,CASSSSGNSNQPQHF,TGTGCCAGCAGTTCGTCGGGAAATAGCAATCAGCCCCAGCATTTT
TRBV10-3,NA,TRBJ2-2,TRBD2,CAISESSRRGDTGELFF,TGTGCCATCAGTGAGTCGTCGAGACGGGGGGACACCGGGGAGCTGTTTTTT
TRBV7-9,NA,TRBJ1-5,NA,CASEGDLNQPQHF,TGTGCCAGCGAGGGGGATCTCAATCAGCCCCAGCATTTT
TRBV6-5,NA,TRBJ2-2,NA,CASSRNTGELFF,TGTGCCAGCTCCAGAAACACCGGGGAGCTGTTTTTT
TRBV19,NA,TRBJ2-1,TRBD2,CASRGSSGGNYNEQFF,TGTGCCAGTAGGGGATCTAGCGGGGGTAACTACAATGAGCAGTTCTTC
TRBV19,NA,TRBJ1-2,TRBD1,CASSLGQGPYGYTF,TGTGCCAGTAGCCTGGGACAGGGACCCTATGGCTACACCTTC
TRBV19,NA,TRBJ2-1,TRBD1,CATRQGGNEQFF,TGTGCCACCCGACAGGGGGGAAATGAGCAGTTCTTC
TRBV18,NA,TRBJ1-4,TRBD1,CASSPTGEEKLFF,TGTGCCAGCTCACCCACAGGGGAGGAAAAACTGTTTTTT
TRBV27,NA,TRBJ2-6,NA,CASSLSTGPGANVLTF,TGTGCCAGCAGTTTAAGTACAGGTCCCGGGGCCAACGTCCTGACTTTC
TRBV27,once,TRBJ2-1,TRBD2,CASSAVSSGGVRGQFF,TGTGCCAGCAGTGCCGTTTCGAGCGGGGGGGTCCGCGGGCAGTTCTTC
TRBV7-3,NA,TRBJ1-1,NA,CASSLYQVGDFTEAFF,TGTGCCAGCAGCTTATATCAGGTCGGGGATTTCACTGAAGCTTTCTTT
TRBV28,NA,TRBJ2-7,TRBD1,CASRDRDRPYEQYF,TGTGCCAGCAGGGACCGGGACAGGCCCTACGAGCAGTACTTC
TRBV9,few,TRBJ1-5,TRBD1,CASSATGGESQPQHF,TGTGCCAGCAGCGCCACAGGGGGAGAAAGTCAGCCCCAGCATTTT
TRBV19,NA,TRBJ2-1,NA,CASISPGIGEQFF,TGTGCCAGTATCTCCCCGGGAATAGGTGAGCAGTTCTTC
TRBV7-2,NA,TRBJ2-1,TRBD2,CASSLGGGADNEQFF,TGTGCCAGCAGCTTAGGGGGAGGGGCGGACAATGAGCAGTTCTTC
TRBV3-1/TRBV3-2,once,TRBJ1-2,NA,CASSQVQYGYTF,TGTGCCAGCAGCCAAGTACAGTATGGCTACACCTTC
TRBV30,NA,TRBJ1-1,NA,CAWSQGWTEAFF,TGTGCCTGGAGCCAGGGTTGGACTGAAGCTTTCTTT
TRBV27,NA,TRBJ1-4,NA,CASRTGTGGEKLFF,TGTGCCAGCAGGACCGGGACCGGAGGGGAAAAACTGTTTTTT
TRBV7-9,NA,TRBJ1-1,NA,CASSSLGGRGEAFF,TGTGCCAGCAGCAGTCTTGGAGGACGCGGTGAAGCTTTCTTT
TRBV4-1,NA,TRBJ1-4,NA,CASSTRGRGSEKLFF,TGCGCCAGCAGCACCCGGGGCAGGGGAAGTGAAAAACTGTTTTTT
TRBV7-8,NA,TRBJ1-5,NA,CASSSPGYSNQPQHF,TGTGCCAGCAGCTCCCCGGGGTATAGCAATCAGCCCCAGCATTTT